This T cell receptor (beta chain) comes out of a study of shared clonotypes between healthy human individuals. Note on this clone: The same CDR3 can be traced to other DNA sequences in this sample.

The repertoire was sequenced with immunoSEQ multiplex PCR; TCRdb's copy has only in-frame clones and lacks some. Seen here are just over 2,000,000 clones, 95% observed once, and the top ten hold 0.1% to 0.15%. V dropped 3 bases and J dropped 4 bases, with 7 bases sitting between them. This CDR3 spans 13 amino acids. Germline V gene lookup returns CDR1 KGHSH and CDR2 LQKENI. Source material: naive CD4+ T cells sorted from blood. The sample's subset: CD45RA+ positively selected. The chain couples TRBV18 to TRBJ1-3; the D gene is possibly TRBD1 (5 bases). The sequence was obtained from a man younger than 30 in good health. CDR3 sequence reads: CASSPPGGNTIYF. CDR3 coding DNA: TGTGCCAGCTCACCCCCAGGGGGAAACACCATATATTTT.